This is a list of T cell receptor beta chains from one sample in a study of blood T cell repertoires in COVID-19. The data were produced by immunoSEQ multiplex PCR, yet TCRdb's version contains in-frame clones alone and is incomplete. The sample includes roughly 500,000 clones, roughly nine tenths seen only once; the top ten take over 0.7%. Sample: peripheral blood. These receptors came from a man aged 18 to 35 with COVID-19, enrolled during active disease. The CDR3 runs from the conserved cysteine through the conserved F or W. A D gene is named only where the DNA matches it firmly. Not every row has a clone size; where given, it reads once, few, many or a size class.

V	size	J	D	DNA	CDR3
TRBV5-4	.	TRBJ2-7	.	TGTGCCAGCAGCTTGGGCGGGGAAAGCTCCTACGAGCAGTACTTC	CASSLGGESSYEQYF
TRBV4-1	.	TRBJ2-7	TRBD1	TGCGCCAGCAGCCCCGGACAGGGTCCGACCGAGCAGTACTTC	CASSPGQGPTEQYF
TRBV18	.	TRBJ2-2	.	TGTGCCAGCTCACCAGTTCCAGGGGCTACCACCGCCGGGGAGCTGTTTTTT	CASSPVPGATTAGELFF
TRBV7-9	.	TRBJ1-1	.	TGTGCCAGCAGCCTAACAGGCCTGAACACTGAAGCTTTCTTT	CASSLTGLNTEAFF
TRBV5-8	few	TRBJ1-5	.	TGTGCCAGCAGCTCGGGGAATCAGCCCCAGCATTTT	CASSSGNQPQHF
TRBV14	.	TRBJ2-3	TRBD2	TGTGCCAGCAGCAAGACTAGCGCAGATACGCAGTATTTT	CASSKTSADTQYF
TRBV27	.	TRBJ2-1	TRBD1	TGTGCCAGCAGTTTATATGGGACAGTCTACAATGAGCAGTTCTTC	CASSLYGTVYNEQFF
TRBV28	.	TRBJ1-6	TRBD1	TGTGCCAGCAGCGAACCGGGGACAGGGCGTTCTTATAATTCACCCCTCCACTTT	CASSEPGTGRSYNSPLHF
TRBV6-1	.	TRBJ1-4	.	TGTGCCAGCAGTGAACAGGTGGTCCGAGAAAAACTGTTTTTT	CASSEQVVREKLFF
TRBV7-9	.	TRBJ1-4	.	TGTGCCAGCAGCTTACAGTTTGAAAAACTGTTTTTT	CASSLQFEKLFF
TRBV6-5	.	TRBJ2-7	TRBD1	TGTGCCAGCAGTACTGATCCGGGACAGGGCAACGAGCAGTACTTC	CASSTDPGQGNEQYF
TRBV7-9	.	TRBJ2-7	.	TGTGCCAGCAGCTTGATCCCCCGTAACGGGGTGTACGAGCAGTACTTC	CASSLIPRNGVYEQYF
TRBV5-8	.	TRBJ2-7	TRBD2	TGTGCCAGCAGAACGGCTAGCGGGGGTTACGAGCAGTACTTC	CASRTASGGYEQYF
TRBV19	.	TRBJ1-2	TRBD1	TGTGCCAGTAGTATAAGGGGGACAGAGGACTATGGCTACACCTTC	CASSIRGTEDYGYTF
TRBV6-5	few	TRBJ2-7	TRBD2	TGTGCCAGCAGGGGACTAGCGGGGTCCCTAGAGCAGTACTTC	CASRGLAGSLEQYF
TRBV30	.	TRBJ2-7	.	TGTGCCTGGAGTGAGACTCCATCCTACGAGCAGTACTTC	CAWSETPSYEQYF
TRBV12-3/TRBV12-4	.	TRBJ1-2	.	TGTGCCAGCAGTCTCGGACAGACTTATGGCTACACCTTC	CASSLGQTYGYTF
TRBV3-1/TRBV3-2	.	TRBJ2-3	TRBD2	TGTGCCAGCAGCCAAGAAAGCCTAGCGGCGAGAGATACGCAGTATTTT	CASSQESLAARDTQYF
TRBV24-1	.	TRBJ2-3	.	TGTGCCACCAGTTTGGACAGCGAAGCAGATACGCAGTATTTT	CATSLDSEADTQYF
TRBV2	.	TRBJ2-1	TRBD2	TGTGCCAGCACCCCGACTAGCGGGAGCTCCTACAATGAGCAGTTCTTC	CASTPTSGSSYNEQFF
TRBV25-1	.	TRBJ2-1	TRBD2	TGTGCCAGCAGTGAGCTCAGCCTGGCGGGAGGGCCTGGGGAGCAGTTCTTC	CASSELSLAGGPGEQFF
TRBV12-3/TRBV12-4	.	TRBJ2-2	.	TGTGCCAGCAAATTCATGTACACCGGGGAGCTGTTTTTT	CASKFMYTGELFF
TRBV24-1	.	TRBJ2-1	.	TGTGCCACCAGTTCCGGGTCGTATTCAAAGCAGTTCTTC	CATSSGSYSKQFF
TRBV18	.	TRBJ2-3	TRBD2	TGTGCCAGCTCGCAGCTAGCGGGGGTCAAAGATACGCAGTATTTT	CASSQLAGVKDTQYF
TRBV24-1	.	TRBJ1-5	.	TGTGCCACCAGCCGGGGTGGGGGCAATCAGCCCCAGCATTTT	CATSRGGGNQPQHF
TRBV27	.	TRBJ2-2	TRBD1	TGTGCCAGCAGTCCGATGGGACAGACCGGGGAGCTGTTTTTT	CASSPMGQTGELFF
TRBV6-2/TRBV6-3	.	TRBJ2-7	.	TGTGCCAGCAGTTACGGTTGGACAGATAGCTCCTACGAGCAGTACTTC	CASSYGWTDSSYEQYF
TRBV15	.	TRBJ2-1	.	TGTGCCACCAGCAGAGTGGGGCTAGTTTACAATGAGCAGTTCTTC	CATSRVGLVYNEQFF
TRBV19	.	TRBJ1-1	.	TGTGCCAGTAGTCAACAGGGATCGAACACTGAAGCTTTCTTT	CASSQQGSNTEAFF
TRBV11-2	.	TRBJ2-2	.	TGTGCCAGCAGCCTGAGGGCCCGTGCTACCGGGGAGCTGTTTTTT	CASSLRARATGELFF
TRBV19	.	TRBJ2-3	TRBD1	TGTGCCAGTGGGACAGGGGGCACAGATACGCAGTATTTT	CASGTGGTDTQYF
TRBV19	.	TRBJ1-3	.	TGTGCCAGTAGTATAGGGACAGTTATCGGAAACACCATATATTTT	CASSIGTVIGNTIYF
TRBV10-1	.	TRBJ2-7	.	TGCGCCAGCGGAAGGGGCCCCCCCTTTGTTGAGCAGTACTTC	CASGRGPPFVEQYF